This T cell receptor (beta chain) was recorded in a study of blood T cell repertoires in COVID-19. Whole-study context: Researchers got acute and convalescent COVID-19 samples from the United States, Italy and Spain. T cells, B-cell-depleted T cells, or PBMCs provided the cDNA or gDNA that served as material.

Trimming cost V 0 bases and J 9 bases, with 16 bases left between them. CDR1 and CDR2 (germline): SGHRS, YFSETQ. The CDR3 has 14 residues. Using immunoSEQ multiplex PCR, the repertoire was profiled, and TCRdb retains in-frame clones only, with some absent. This sample has 9,700 or so clones; 80% occur once, and the top ten carry around 7.2%. The source of this sequence is an older man with active COVID-19. The V call is TRBV5-1, the J call TRBJ2-7; TRBD1 might be the D (5 bases). The material sequenced was peripheral blood. CDR3 residues: CASSLAGQGSGQYF. The CDR3 DNA sequence: TGCGCCAGCAGCTTGGCCGGCCAGGGATCGGGGCAGTACTTC.